This T cell receptor (beta chain) was sequenced in a study of T cell responses to AZD1222 COVID-19 vaccine. The table came from immunoSEQ multiplex PCR; TCRdb's copy has only in-frame clones and leaves some out. The sample includes about 94,000 clones, around 85% of them seen just once. The CDR3 extends over 16 amino acids. The V gene lost 4 bases and the J gene lost 4 bases, with 19 bases spanning the gap. The germline V gene encodes CDR1 SGHAT and CDR2 FQNNGV. The sequences come from peripheral blood, collected 28 days after the second AZD1222 dose. The V gene is TRBV11-2, the J gene TRBJ1-2, with D possibly matching TRBD1 (6 bases). The origin of this receptor is an adult who received the AZD1222 COVID-19 vaccine. CDR3 sequence reads: CASSSLTWTAFYGYTF. CDR3 nucleotide sequence: TGTGCCAGCAGCTCGCTGACGTGGACAGCCTTCTATGGCTACACCTTC.